This TCR beta chain was found in a study of T-cell reconstitution after alpha-beta-depleted transplantation in children. The CDR3 totals 14 residues. The V gene lost 0 bases and the J gene lost 6 bases, with 11 bases spanning the gap. The germline V gene encodes CDR1 ENHRY and CDR2 SYGVKD. This clonotype was found many times. This sample's TCRbeta library carried unique molecular identifier barcodes. TCRdb passed the PCR reads through MiXCR, listing each CDR3 protein once. Among fewer than 200,000 distinct CDR3 sequences, around 7% were seen once, and the ten largest hold 3% to 3.5%. Sequences were derived from PBMCs from the stem cell graft donor, sampled from the stem cell graft. This receptor was obtained from a human donor who donated a stem cell graft to a child with Wiskott-Aldrich syndrome. V is TRBV10-3 and J is TRBJ1-1; D might be TRBD1 (5 bases). CDR3 DNA sequence: TGTGCCATCAGTGAGTCGGAGGGGTACTCTGAAGCTTTCTTT. It is translated as CAISESEGYSEAFF.